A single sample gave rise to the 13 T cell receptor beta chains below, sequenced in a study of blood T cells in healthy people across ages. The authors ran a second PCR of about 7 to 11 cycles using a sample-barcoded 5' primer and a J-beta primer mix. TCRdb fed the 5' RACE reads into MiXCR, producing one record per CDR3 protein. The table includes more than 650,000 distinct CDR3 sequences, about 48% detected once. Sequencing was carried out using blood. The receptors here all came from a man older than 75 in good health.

CDR3 in amino acids: CASSSLGQPGNQPQHF. CDR3 DNA: TGTGCCAGCAGTTCATTGGGACAGCCGGGGAACCAGCCCCAGCATTTT. The chain recombines TRBV28 with TRBJ1-5; TRBD1 agrees at 7 bases. After removal of 4 bases from V and 7 bases from J, the junction contained 13 bases not matched to a gene. Germline values: CDR1 MDHEN, CDR2 SYDVKM. This CDR3 region has 16 residues.

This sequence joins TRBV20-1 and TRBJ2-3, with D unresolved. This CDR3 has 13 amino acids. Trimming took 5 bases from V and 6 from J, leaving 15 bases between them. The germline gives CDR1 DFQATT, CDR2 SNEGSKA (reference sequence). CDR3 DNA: TGCAGTGCTCCTGTCGTCAAGCCGGATACGCAGTATTTT. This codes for CSAPVVKPDTQYF.

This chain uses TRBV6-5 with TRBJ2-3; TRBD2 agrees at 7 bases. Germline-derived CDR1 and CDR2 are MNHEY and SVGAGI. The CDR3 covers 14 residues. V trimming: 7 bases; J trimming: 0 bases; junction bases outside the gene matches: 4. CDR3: CASTMGLSTDTQYF. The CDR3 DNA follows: TGTGCCAGCACCATGGGACTAAGCACAGATACGCAGTATTTT.

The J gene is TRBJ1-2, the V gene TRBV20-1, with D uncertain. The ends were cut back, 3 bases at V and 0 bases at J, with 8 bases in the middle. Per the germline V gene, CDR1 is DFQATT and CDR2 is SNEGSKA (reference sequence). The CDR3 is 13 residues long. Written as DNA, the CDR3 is TGCAGTGCTAGGCAACTAGCTAACTATGGCTACACCTTC. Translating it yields CSARQLANYGYTF.

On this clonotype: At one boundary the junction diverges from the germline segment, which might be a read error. CDR3 bases: TGTGCCAGCAGTCCCTCAGGAACGCAAGAGACCCAGTACTTC. Encoded protein: CASSPSGTQETQYF. The chain links TRBV5-1 to TRBJ2-5; D remains unclear. This CDR3 is 14 amino acids long. Germline CDR1 reads SGHRS; CDR2 reads YFSETQ.

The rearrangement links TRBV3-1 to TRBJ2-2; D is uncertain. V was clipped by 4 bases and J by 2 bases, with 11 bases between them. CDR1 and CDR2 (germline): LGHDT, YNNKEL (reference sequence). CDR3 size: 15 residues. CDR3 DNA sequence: TGTGCCAGCAGCCCGACCCGGGTAAACACCGGGGAGCTGTTTTTT. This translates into CASSPTRVNTGELFF.

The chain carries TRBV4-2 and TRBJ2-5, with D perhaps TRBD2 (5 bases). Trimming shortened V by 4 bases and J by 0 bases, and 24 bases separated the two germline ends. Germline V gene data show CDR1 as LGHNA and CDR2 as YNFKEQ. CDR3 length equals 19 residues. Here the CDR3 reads CASSLGYGDPQGYQETQYF. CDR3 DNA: TGTGCCAGCAGCCTTGGGTACGGGGATCCCCAAGGGTACCAAGAGACCCAGTACTTC.

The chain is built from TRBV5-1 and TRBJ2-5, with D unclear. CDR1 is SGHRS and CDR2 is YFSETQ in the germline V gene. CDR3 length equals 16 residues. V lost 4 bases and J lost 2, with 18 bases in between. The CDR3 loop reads CASSPREVAGQETQYF. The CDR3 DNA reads TGCGCCAGCAGCCCCCGAGAGGTAGCCGGGCAAGAGACCCAGTACTTC. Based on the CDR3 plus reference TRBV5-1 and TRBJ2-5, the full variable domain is KAGVTQTPRYLIKTRGQQVTLSCSPISGHRSVSWYQQTPGQGLQFLFEYFSETQRNKGNFPGRFSGRQFSNSRSEMNVSTLELGDSALYLCASSPREVAGQETQYFGPGTRLLVL.

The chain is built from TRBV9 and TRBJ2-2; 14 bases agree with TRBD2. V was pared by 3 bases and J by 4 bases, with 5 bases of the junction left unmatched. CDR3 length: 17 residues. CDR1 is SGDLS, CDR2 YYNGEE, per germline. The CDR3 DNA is TGTGCCAGCAGCGGGGGACTAGCGGGAGCGGGCACCGGGGAGCTGTTTTTT. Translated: CASSGGLAGAGTGELFF.

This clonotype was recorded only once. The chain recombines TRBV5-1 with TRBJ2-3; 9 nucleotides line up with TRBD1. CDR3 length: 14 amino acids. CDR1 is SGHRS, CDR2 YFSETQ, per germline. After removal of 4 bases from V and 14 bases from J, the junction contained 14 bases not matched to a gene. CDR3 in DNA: TGCGCCAGCAGCCCGGGACAGGGTGGCAGAGACGCGTATTTT. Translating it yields CASSPGQGGRDAYF.

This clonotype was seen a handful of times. The CDR3 coding sequence is TGCAGTGCTAGAGTGGCCGGGACATTGGCCGGGGAGCTGTTTTTT. Translating gives CSARVAGTLAGELFF. The chain combines TRBV20-1 with TRBJ2-2, with a possible D match to TRBD1 (6 bases). The CDR3 contains 15 residues. From germline, CDR1 is DFQATT and CDR2 SNEGSKA (reference sequence). The V gene lost 1 base and the J gene lost 6 bases, with 15 bases spanning the gap.

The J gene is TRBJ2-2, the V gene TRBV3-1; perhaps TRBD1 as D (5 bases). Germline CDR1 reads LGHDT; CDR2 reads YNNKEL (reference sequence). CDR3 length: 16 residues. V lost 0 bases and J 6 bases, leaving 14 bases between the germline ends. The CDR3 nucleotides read TGTGCCAGCAGCCAAGATGATGGGGCTCGGGCCGGGGAGCTGTTTTTT. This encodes CASSQDDGARAGELFF.

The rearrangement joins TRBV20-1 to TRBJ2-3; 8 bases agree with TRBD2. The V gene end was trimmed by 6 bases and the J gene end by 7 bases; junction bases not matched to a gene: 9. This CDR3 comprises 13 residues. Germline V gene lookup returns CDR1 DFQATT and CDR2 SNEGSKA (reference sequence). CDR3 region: CSALSGSAYTQYF. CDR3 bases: TGCAGTGCCCTAAGCGGGAGTGCATATACGCAGTATTTT.